A single sample is the source of the 18 T cell receptor beta chains below, sequenced in a study of T cell repertoires in cytomegalovirus infection. No antigens are known for them. Each CDR3 protein is one row after TCRdb ran MiXCR on the reads. This sample has 900,000 to 950,000 distinct CDR3 sequences; roughly 30% occur once, and the top ten carry under 15%. Here the sequenced sample was cultured CD8+ T cells from PBMCs, taken from culture after CMV antigen stimulation. The origin of the receptors is a human donor in good health (CMV status not recorded). Some clones in this sample may be carry-over from other donors' samples.

The rearrangement joins TRBV18 to TRBJ1-3, with D unclear. Trimming removed 3 bases from V and 0 bases from J, with 9 bases in between. Germline V CDR1 and CDR2: KGHSH, LQKENI. The CDR3 sequence is 15 residues long. The CDR3 bases are TGTGCCAGCTCACCGGAGGATATCTCTGGAAACACCATATATTTT. It yields the protein CASSPEDISGNTIYF.

The chain employs TRBV28 and TRBJ1-4, with D perhaps TRBD1 (5 bases). Trimming left V 5 bases short and J 0 bases short, with 7 bases between. There are 14 residues in the CDR3. Germline CDR1 and CDR2: MDHEN and SYDVKM. The chain's CDR3 is CASSGTATNEKLFF. The DNA for the CDR3 is TGTGCCAGCAGTGGGACGGCAACTAATGAAAAACTGTTTTTT.

This chain uses TRBV27 with TRBJ2-1; the match to TRBD1 covers 11 bases. Germline V gene sequence: CDR1 MNHEY, CDR2 SMNVEV (reference sequence). The CDR3 contains 15 residues. V lost 2 bases and J lost 9; bases outside the gene matches: 6. CDR3 sequence reads: CASSLGTGGNGEQFF. The DNA for the CDR3 is TGTGCCAGCAGTTTAGGGACAGGGGGTAACGGTGAGCAGTTCTTC.

The chain joins TRBV15 to TRBJ2-4; TRBD1 is a possible D gene (6 bases). This CDR3 has 15 amino acids. CDR1 LNHNV and CDR2 YYDKDF come from the germline V gene (reference sequence). With 3 bases removed from V and 1 base from J, the gap between germline ends came to 10 bases. The CDR3 region has the DNA TGTGCCACCAGCAGCGCAGGGGTGGCCAAAAACATTCAGTACTTC. It is translated as CATSSAGVAKNIQYF. The full variable domain, its missing parts supplied by reference TRBV15 and TRBJ2-4, is DAMVIQNPRYQVTQFGKPVTLSCSQTLNHNVMYWYQQKSSQAPKLLFHYYDKDFNNEADTPDNFQSRRPNTSFCFLDIRSPGLGDTAMYLCATSSAGVAKNIQYFGAGTRLSVL.

This clonotype appeared a few times. The chain couples TRBV6-6 to TRBJ2-2; TRBD2 aligns across 7 bases. The V segment lost 6 bases and the J segment 3 bases; nucleotides outside the gene matches: 1. From germline, CDR1 is MNHNY and CDR2 SVGAGI (reference sequence). The CDR3 covers 13 residues. CDR3 sequence reads: CASSGGYTGELFF. CDR3 DNA: TGTGCCAGCAGCGGGGGGTACACCGGGGAGCTGTTTTTT.

The CDR3 sequence is CATMSGGARGSYNEQFF. CDR3 DNA sequence: TGTGCCACCATGAGCGGGGGGGCAAGGGGCTCCTACAATGAGCAGTTCTTC. The rearrangement joins TRBV28 to TRBJ2-1; 10 nucleotides agree with TRBD2. The CDR3 length is 17 residues. The V and J ends lost 10 bases and 0 bases, in that order; junction bases with no gene match: 12. Germline CDR1 is MDHEN and CDR2 is SYDVKM.

V and J are TRBV19 and TRBJ1-1; 7 nucleotides agree with TRBD1. J lost 5 bases, V lost 5 bases, and 8 bases had no gene match. The CDR3 contains 14 residues. Germline V gene lookup returns CDR1 LNHDA and CDR2 SQIVND (reference sequence). Written as DNA, the CDR3 is TGTGCCAGTAGTCCACTTACAGGGGAAACTGAAGCTTTCTTT. Translating gives CASSPLTGETEAFF.

This clonotype was seen more than once but under ten times. This sequence joins TRBV6-2 or TRBV6-3 and TRBJ1-2, with D tentatively TRBD1 (5 bases). The germline V and J ends were trimmed by 7 bases and 7 bases, with 25 bases remaining between them. Germline CDR1 MNHEY, CDR2 SVGEGT. The CDR3 spans 16 residues. CDR3 DNA: TGTGCCAGCATCCAACAATCTGGGACCGCCAGGCGTGGCTACACCTTC. Its protein is CASIQQSGTARRGYTF.

The chain recombines TRBV4-1 with TRBJ1-2, with D maybe TRBD1 (5 bases). The ends were cut back, 0 bases at V and 4 bases at J, with 12 bases in the middle. The V gene's germline CDR1 is MGHRA and CDR2 YSYEKL. This CDR3 has 15 amino acids. The CDR3 bases are TGCGCCAGCAGCCAAGAGCCAGGGAGGCTCTATGGCTACACCTTC. This gives the protein CASSQEPGRLYGYTF.

V and J are TRBV28 and TRBJ2-2, with no clear D. Per germline, CDR1 MDHEN and CDR2 SYDVKM. V lost 5 bases, J lost 4 bases, and 14 bases lay in between. The CDR3 spans 15 residues. This chain's CDR3 is CASSEDPWTTGELFF. The DNA for the CDR3 is TGTGCCAGCAGTGAGGATCCTTGGACCACCGGGGAGCTGTTTTTT.

The gene calls are TRBV29-1 and TRBJ2-6; D not certain. The V gene lost 0 bases and the J gene lost 0 bases, with 6 bases spanning the gap. In germline, CDR1 is SQVTM, CDR2 ANQGSEA. This CDR3 is built from 15 residues. CDR3 nucleotides: TGCAGCGTTGAAGAGGGATACTCTGGGGCCAACGTCCTGACTTTC. Translation gives CSVEEGYSGANVLTF.

The chain employs TRBV14 and TRBJ2-2, with a possible D match to TRBD1 (6 bases). The V gene lost 0 bases and the J gene lost 7 bases, with 12 bases spanning the gap. Germline assignment: CDR1 SGHDN and CDR2 FVKESK. The CDR3 consists of 15 residues. CDR3 nucleotides: TGTGCCAGCAGCCAAGAGAAAAGGGGGATCGGGGAGCTGTTTTTT. Translating it yields CASSQEKRGIGELFF.

The sample holds a few counts of this clonotype. The chain uses TRBV7-9 and TRBJ1-6, with D possibly TRBD1 on 6 matching bases. Germline V gene lookup returns CDR1 SEHNR and CDR2 FQNEAQ (reference sequence). This CDR3 is built from 17 residues. The V end was cut by 4 bases, the J end by 7 bases, with 20 bases between. The CDR3 protein is CASSSDRGGQKNSPLHF. In DNA form, the CDR3 reads TGTGCCAGCAGCTCGGATAGAGGGGGACAAAAAAATTCACCCCTCCACTTT.

The chain joins TRBV2 to TRBJ2-7, with 9 bases matching TRBD1. V gave up 4 bases and J gave up 7 bases; unmatched junction bases: 2. Germline values: CDR1 SNHLY, CDR2 FYNNEI. The CDR3 is 12 residues long. CDR3 DNA sequence: TGTGCCAGCAGTGGAGGGACAGGGGAGCAGTACGTC. Protein sequence: CASSGGTGEQYV.

The gene calls are TRBV7-9 and TRBJ1-3; tentatively, D is TRBD1 (5 bases). The CDR3 has 17 amino acids. The ends were cut back, 0 bases at V and 0 bases at J, with 12 bases in the middle. Looked up from germline, CDR1 is SEHNR and CDR2 is FQNEAQ (reference sequence). CDR3 sequence (DNA): TGTGCCAGCAGCTTAGCGGGGACGGTGCTCTCTGGAAACACCATATATTTT. As protein: CASSLAGTVLSGNTIYF.

V and J are TRBV27 and TRBJ2-2, with D tentatively TRBD1 or TRBD2 (5 bases each). The CDR3 is 14 residues long. The germline V gene has CDR1 MNHEY and CDR2 SMNVEV (reference sequence). With 8 bases removed from V and 5 bases from J, the gap between germline ends came to 15 bases. For the CDR3, the DNA is TGTGCCAGCGAGGGACCAGTGGGGACCGGGGAGCTGTTTTTT. Its protein is CASEGPVGTGELFF.

This clonotype turned up a few times. The rearrangement links TRBV11-3 to TRBJ2-3; 7 bases map to TRBD1. The germline CDR1 and CDR2 sequences are SGHNT and YENEEA. Trimming cost V 4 bases and J 3 bases; bases outside gene matches: 7. The CDR3 is 15 residues long. CDR3 nucleotides: TGTGCCAGCAGCTCACAGCAGACAGGGACAGATACGCAGTATTTT. Its protein product is CASSSQQTGTDTQYF.

About this clonotype itself: A read error may account for a junction end that differs from germline. The chain uses TRBV12-3 or TRBV12-4 and TRBJ2-5, with TRBD2 matching 10 bases. CDR3 length equals 14 residues. The CDR3 protein is CASGIGLAEETRYF. In DNA, the CDR3 is TGTGCCAGCGGAATAGGACTAGCGGAAGAGACCCGGTACTTC.